The 15 T cell receptor beta chains presented below share a single source sample, sequenced in a study of blood T cell repertoires in COVID-19. The repertoire was sequenced with immunoSEQ multiplex PCR; TCRdb's copy has only in-frame clones and lacks some. In the table there are under 350,000 clones, approximately 89% of which are singletons. Material: peripheral blood. These receptor sequences come from a woman between 25 and 40 years old with COVID-19, enrolled during active disease.

V usage is TRBV7-2 and J usage is TRBJ2-3, with TRBD2 matching 7 bases. Germline V lookup: CDR1 SGHTA, CDR2 FQGNSA. This CDR3 has 15 amino acids. Trimming took 0 bases from V and 2 from J; bases not matched to a gene: 2. Here the CDR3 reads CASSLAGGNTDTQYF. For the CDR3, the DNA is TGTGCCAGCAGCTTAGCGGGGGGGAACACAGATACGCAGTATTTT.

CDR3 sequence: CASSLTGQKITEAFF. The CDR3 DNA sequence: TGTGCCAGCAGCTTAACAGGACAGAAGATTACTGAAGCTTTCTTT. The rearrangement links TRBV7-9 to TRBJ1-1, with D perhaps matching TRBD1 (6 bases). Trimming stripped 2 bases from V and 5 bases from J, with 15 bases between. CDR1 and CDR2 from the germline V gene are SEHNR and FQNEAQ (reference sequence). CDR3 length equals 15 residues.

The chain carries TRBV14 and TRBJ1-1, with D hard to call. The CDR3 has 15 residues. The ends were cut back, 4 bases at V and 2 bases at J, with 14 bases in the middle. Looked up from germline, CDR1 is SGHDN and CDR2 is FVKESK. The CDR3: CASSPSFGGNTEAFF. Here the CDR3 DNA reads TGTGCCAGCAGCCCCTCCTTCGGAGGAAACACTGAAGCTTTCTTT.

The J gene is TRBJ2-5, the V gene TRBV11-2, with 8 bases aligning to TRBD1. Germline V CDR1 and CDR2: SGHAT, FQNNGV. This CDR3 is 13 amino acids long. Trimming removed 5 bases from V and 7 bases from J; junction bases left unmatched: 6. The CDR3, as DNA: TGTGCCAGCAGCCCGACAGGGGAGACGACCCAGTACTTC. Protein sequence: CASSPTGETTQYF.

Of note for this clone: An end of the junction does not agree with germline; a read error may underlie this. The rearrangement uses TRBV5-6 and TRBJ1-3, with D possibly matching TRBD1 (5 bases). Germline loops: CDR1 SGHDT, CDR2 YYEEEE. The CDR3 spans 12 residues. DNA for the CDR3: TGTGCCAGCAGCTTCTCGGCGGGGCAGGAACGGTTT. Translation gives CASSFSAGQERF.

V and J are TRBV29-1 and TRBJ1-4, with D perhaps TRBD1 (6 bases). V gave up 0 bases and J gave up 7 bases, with 15 bases separating them. CDR3 length equals 15 residues. From germline, CDR1 is SQVTM and CDR2 ANQGSEA. The CDR3 loop is CSVEDSARGREKLFF. CDR3 in DNA: TGCAGCGTTGAAGATTCGGCCAGGGGCCGTGAAAAACTGTTTTTT.

This CDR3 is CASSSRGLAGAPLAGELFF. DNA for the CDR3: TGTGCCAGCAGCTCCCGAGGGCTAGCGGGGGCCCCTTTAGCCGGGGAGCTGTTTTTT. V and J are TRBV9 and TRBJ2-2, with 10 bases that match TRBD2. CDR1 and CDR2 from the germline V gene are SGDLS and YYNGEE. This CDR3 contains 19 residues. V shed 4 bases, J shed 6 bases, and the junction held 18 bases outside the gene matches.

The chain joins TRBV9 to TRBJ2-1; TRBD1 aligns across 8 bases. Germline V gives CDR1 SGDLS, CDR2 YYNGEE. CDR3 length: 17 residues. With 4 bases clipped from V and 4 bases from J, the junction kept 13 bases outside the gene matches. This chain's CDR3 is CASSLRGGQGSYNEQFF. CDR3 nucleotides: TGTGCCAGCAGCCTCCGAGGAGGACAGGGAAGTTACAATGAGCAGTTCTTC. The full variable domain, with the rest looked up from reference TRBV9 and TRBJ2-1, is DSGVTQTPKHLITATGQRVTLRCSPRSGDLSVYWYQQSLDQGLQFLIQYYNGEERAKGNILERFSAQQFPDLHSELNLSSLELGDSALYFCASSLRGGQGSYNEQFFGPGTRLTVL.

The chain couples TRBV5-4 to TRBJ2-5, with TRBD1 identical over 9 bases. The germline CDR1 and CDR2 sequences are SGHNT and YYREEE (reference sequence). V gave up 4 bases and J gave up 5 bases; unmatched junction bases: 6. CDR3 length: 14 residues. The CDR3 loop is CASSGTGGGETQYF. CDR3 in DNA: TGTGCCAGCAGCGGAACAGGGGGCGGGGAGACCCAGTACTTC.

The chain links TRBV2 to TRBJ1-2; D not certain. Germline CDR1 SNHLY, CDR2 FYNNEI. There are 14 residues in the CDR3. V lost 1 base and J 4 bases, leaving 10 bases between the germline ends. The CDR3 sequence is CASSEEGASYGYTF. CDR3 bases: TGTGCCAGCAGTGAAGAGGGAGCCAGCTATGGCTACACCTTC.

The rearrangement links TRBV4-2 to TRBJ1-6, with 9 bases lining up with TRBD1. After removal of 5 bases from V and 6 bases from J, the junction contained 5 bases not matched to a gene. Germline V gene data show CDR1 as LGHNA and CDR2 as YNFKEQ. The CDR3 sequence is 15 residues long. Here the CDR3 reads CASSSRTGANSPLHF. The CDR3 DNA sequence: TGTGCCAGCAGCTCACGGACAGGGGCTAATTCACCCCTCCACTTT.

V gene TRBV4-2 combines with J gene TRBJ1-2; D is possibly TRBD1 (5 bases). The CDR3 loop spans 16 amino acids. CDR1 and CDR2 (germline): LGHNA, YNFKEQ. V was shortened by 0 bases and J by 4 bases, with 15 bases between the two germline ends. CDR3 DNA: TGTGCCAGCAGCCAAGACCTCTCGACAGCCGGCTATGGCTACACCTTC. Amino acids: CASSQDLSTAGYGYTF.

V is TRBV2 and J is TRBJ2-1, with D possibly being TRBD2 (6 bases). This CDR3 is built from 15 residues. V was trimmed by 5 bases and J by 10 bases, leaving 21 bases between them. Germline-derived CDR1 and CDR2 are SNHLY and FYNNEI. The CDR3 DNA is TGTGCCAGCAGTCAAATTGGGGACTTTCTTTTCGAGCAGTTCTTC. Its translation is CASSQIGDFLFEQFF.

J is TRBJ2-3 and V is TRBV6-5; D may be TRBD2 (6 bases). The CDR3 has 15 residues. Trimming stripped 6 bases from V and 3 bases from J, with 16 bases between. Per the germline V gene, CDR1 is MNHEY and CDR2 is SVGAGI. CDR3 bases: TGTGCCAGCAGCAAAAACCGCGGGGTAACAGATACGCAGTATTTT. As protein: CASSKNRGVTDTQYF.

The genes are TRBV19 and TRBJ1-1; tentative D call: TRBD1 (6 bases). This CDR3 is built from 16 residues. V shed 4 bases and J shed 3 bases, with 18 bases lying between them. Germline CDR1 reads LNHDA; CDR2 reads SQIVND (reference sequence). The CDR3 loop is CASSNGQSIADTEAFF. The CDR3 DNA reads TGTGCCAGTAGTAACGGACAGTCTATTGCGGACACTGAAGCTTTCTTT.